The rows below give T cell receptor beta chains drawn from one sample of a study of blood T cell repertoires in COVID-19. Assay used: immunoSEQ multiplex PCR; TCRdb lists only in-frame clones, some missing. This sample has approximately 53,000 clones; around nine tenths occur once, and the top ten carry about 25%. Specimen: peripheral blood. The receptors were gathered from a human donor in a cohort sampled during active COVID-19. The CDR3 runs from the conserved cysteine through the conserved F or W. Fields, in order: CDR3 DNA, CDR3 protein, V gene, D gene, clone size, J gene. A D gene is named only where the DNA matches it firmly. Expanded clones get a size class; other rows say once, few or many, or leave the size out.

DNA: TGTGCCAGCAGCCCCCCGGGACAGACCTACGAGCAGTACTTC
CDR3: CASSPPGQTYEQYF
V: TRBV13
D: TRBD1
size: -
J: TRBJ2-7

DNA: TGTGCTAGCAGCTTAGACAGGGCCCGAGAGACCCAGTACTTC
CDR3: CASSLDRARETQYF
V: TRBV7-7
D: TRBD1
size: -
J: TRBJ2-5

DNA: TGTGCCAGCAGCCAAGCTGGCCCGCGGGGGGGCAATGAGCAGTTCTTC
CDR3: CASSQAGPRGGNEQFF
V: TRBV14
D: TRBD2
size: -
J: TRBJ2-1

DNA: TGTGCCAGCAGTTACCCCACGACAGGGGAGTGGCAAGAGACCCAGTACTTC
CDR3: CASSYPTTGEWQETQYF
V: TRBV6-2/TRBV6-3
D: TRBD1
size: -
J: TRBJ2-5

DNA: TGTGCCAGCAGGTCTGGGGGGGGGCCCGATACGCAGTATTTT
CDR3: CASRSGGGPDTQYF
V: TRBV5-4
D: -
size: -
J: TRBJ2-3

DNA: TGTGCCAGCGCTAGACCAGGGAATCAGCCCCAGCATTTT
CDR3: CASARPGNQPQHF
V: TRBV6-5
D: -
size: -
J: TRBJ1-5

DNA: TGTGCCAGCAGCCTCTACCCGGGGGGGCACCAGACCCAGTACTTC
CDR3: CASSLYPGGHQTQYF
V: TRBV11-2
D: TRBD2
size: -
J: TRBJ2-5

DNA: TGTGCCAGCAGCCTCCATTCCGGGAGAAGAACCGGGGAGCTGTTTTTT
CDR3: CASSLHSGRRTGELFF
V: TRBV3-1/TRBV3-2
D: -
size: -
J: TRBJ2-2

DNA: TGTGCCAGCAGCGGGACAGGGCGAGAGACCCAGTACTTC
CDR3: CASSGTGRETQYF
V: TRBV9
D: TRBD1
size: -
J: TRBJ2-5

DNA: TGTGCTAGTGGTTTGAGTAGCGGGAGTCCCTCCTACAATGAGCAGTTCTTC
CDR3: CASGLSSGSPSYNEQFF
V: TRBV12-5
D: TRBD2
size: -
J: TRBJ2-1

DNA: TGTGCCAGCAGTCTGGACAGCTCTGGAAACACCATATATTTT
CDR3: CASSLDSSGNTIYF
V: TRBV6-5
D: -
size: once
J: TRBJ1-3

DNA: TGTGCCAGCAGCCCCCCCTGGACTAGCGGGGACACAGATACGCAGTATTTT
CDR3: CASSPPWTSGDTDTQYF
V: TRBV13
D: TRBD2
size: -
J: TRBJ2-3

DNA: TGTGCGCCTACAGGGACAACTAATGAAAAACTGTTTTTT
CDR3: CAPTGTTNEKLFF
V: TRBV2
D: -
size: -
J: TRBJ1-4

DNA: TGTGCCAGCAGCCCCCAAGGCGGACTCCACTCGTCGGAGACCCAGTACTTC
CDR3: CASSPQGGLHSSETQYF
V: TRBV7-9
D: -
size: -
J: TRBJ2-5

DNA: TGTGCCAGCAGCCGGGACAGGGGGCTCGGCTACACCTTC
CDR3: CASSRDRGLGYTF
V: TRBV12-3/TRBV12-4
D: TRBD1
size: -
J: TRBJ1-2

DNA: TGTGCCAGCAGCCATGGACTAGCGGACAATGAGCAGTTCTTC
CDR3: CASSHGLADNEQFF
V: TRBV6-5
D: TRBD2
size: -
J: TRBJ2-1

DNA: TGTGCCAGCAGCGTTTGGGAGATGGCTGGCTACACCTTC
CDR3: CASSVWEMAGYTF
V: TRBV9
D: -
size: -
J: TRBJ1-2

DNA: TGTGCCAGCAGCTTAGATACTAGCGGCCTCACAGATACGCAGTATTTT
CDR3: CASSLDTSGLTDTQYF
V: TRBV7-2
D: TRBD2
size: -
J: TRBJ2-3

DNA: TGTGCCAGCAGCCCCGCTAGGGAGACCCAGTACTTC
CDR3: CASSPARETQYF
V: TRBV7-9
D: -
size: -
J: TRBJ2-5

DNA: TGCGCCAGCAGCCAAGGTCAGGGCTACAATGAGCAGTTCTTC
CDR3: CASSQGQGYNEQFF
V: TRBV4-1
D: -
size: -
J: TRBJ2-1

DNA: TGCGCCAGCAGCTCGGGGGACCGTACCTACAATGAGCAGTTCTTC
CDR3: CASSSGDRTYNEQFF
V: TRBV5-1
D: -
size: -
J: TRBJ2-1

DNA: TGTGCCTGGAATGTTCTTAGCGGGAGACGCGACAATGAGCAGTTCTTC
CDR3: CAWNVLSGRRDNEQFF
V: TRBV30
D: TRBD2
size: -
J: TRBJ2-1

DNA: TGTGCCAGCAGCCTTGGGAGGACTAGCGGGGGGTCCGAGCAGTTCTTC
CDR3: CASSLGRTSGGSEQFF
V: TRBV7-2
D: TRBD2
size: -
J: TRBJ2-1

DNA: TGTGCCAGCAGTGAGGGGACAGGGGGCGCAAGGCCTAAGAATACGCAGTATTTT
CDR3: CASSEGTGGARPKNTQYF
V: TRBV2
D: TRBD1
size: few
J: TRBJ2-3

DNA: TGTGCCAGCAGCCCGGTTCGTGAAAACATTCAGTACTTC
CDR3: CASSPVRENIQYF
V: TRBV16
D: -
size: -
J: TRBJ2-4

DNA: TGTGCCAGCAGCTTGGTAGGACAGGGATTTAGAAAGACCCAGTACTTC
CDR3: CASSLVGQGFRKTQYF
V: TRBV5-6
D: TRBD1
size: -
J: TRBJ2-5

DNA: TGCAGTGCTAGTAAGGACAGTCGTATGAACACTGAAGCTTTCTTT
CDR3: CSASKDSRMNTEAFF
V: TRBV20-1
D: -
size: -
J: TRBJ1-1

DNA: TGTGCCAGCAGTGTTTCAGCGGGAAGGTGGAATGAGCAGTTCTTC
CDR3: CASSVSAGRWNEQFF
V: TRBV6-4
D: TRBD2
size: -
J: TRBJ2-1

DNA: TGTGCCAGCAGCTACCTTGGTCGGAGTGTCGCTGAAGCTTTCTTT
CDR3: CASSYLGRSVAEAFF
V: TRBV11-3
D: -
size: few
J: TRBJ1-1

DNA: TGTGCCAGCAGTTACTCCTGGACTAGCGGAAACACAGATACGCAGTATTTT
CDR3: CASSYSWTSGNTDTQYF
V: TRBV6-2/TRBV6-3
D: TRBD2
size: few
J: TRBJ2-3

DNA: TGTGCCAGCAGTGCCCAAGGACAGGGCTATAATTCACCCCTCCACTTT
CDR3: CASSAQGQGYNSPLHF
V: TRBV2
D: TRBD1
size: few
J: TRBJ1-6

DNA: TGTGCCAGCTCACCAGGAGGATCCTTAAGGGATGAGCAGTTCTTC
CDR3: CASSPGGSLRDEQFF
V: TRBV18
D: -
size: -
J: TRBJ2-1

DNA: TGTGCCAGCAGTGAATATGGGGGGGATGAAAAACTGTTTTTT
CDR3: CASSEYGGDEKLFF
V: TRBV25-1
D: -
size: -
J: TRBJ1-4

DNA: TGTGCCACCAGCAGAGATATGCAGGGTCATCAGCCCCAGCATTTT
CDR3: CATSRDMQGHQPQHF
V: TRBV15
D: -
size: -
J: TRBJ1-5

DNA: TGTGCCAGCAGTCCAACAGGGGTGAATGGCTACACCTTC
CDR3: CASSPTGVNGYTF
V: TRBV6-6
D: TRBD1
size: -
J: TRBJ1-2

DNA: TGTGCCACCCGCGCGCCCGGGACTAGCGGGAACAATGAGCAGTTCTTC
CDR3: CATRAPGTSGNNEQFF
V: TRBV24-1
D: TRBD2
size: -
J: TRBJ2-1

DNA: TGTGCCTGGAGTGTTGCGAGCGGGGGGGCGGAGGAGCAGTTCTTC
CDR3: CAWSVASGGAEEQFF
V: TRBV30
D: TRBD2
size: once
J: TRBJ2-1

DNA: TGTGCCAGCAGCGAGGGGGCAAATTCACCCCTCCACTTT
CDR3: CASSEGANSPLHF
V: TRBV9
D: TRBD1
size: few
J: TRBJ1-6

DNA: TGCGCCAGCAGCTTAGGGGGTCGAGGCCAAGAGACCCAGTACTTC
CDR3: CASSLGGRGQETQYF
V: TRBV5-1
D: -
size: -
J: TRBJ2-5

DNA: TGCGCCAGCACTCCAGGGTATAATTCACCCCTCCACTTT
CDR3: CASTPGYNSPLHF
V: TRBV5-1
D: -
size: -
J: TRBJ1-6

DNA: TGTGCCAGCTCTCCTAACAGGGACCCAGAGCAGTACTTC
CDR3: CASSPNRDPEQYF
V: TRBV18
D: -
size: -
J: TRBJ2-7

DNA: TGCAGCGTGGCTGTGGGACAGAGGAACAATGAGCAGTTCTTC
CDR3: CSVAVGQRNNEQFF
V: TRBV29-1
D: TRBD1
size: once
J: TRBJ2-1

DNA: TGTGCCAGCAGCCTATCGACTCTGGAGACTGAAGCTTTCTTT
CDR3: CASSLSTLETEAFF
V: TRBV7-8
D: -
size: -
J: TRBJ1-1

DNA: TGTGCCAGCAGCTCAGGACGGGGGGCCACTGAAGCTTTCTTT
CDR3: CASSSGRGATEAFF
V: TRBV7-3
D: -
size: -
J: TRBJ1-1

DNA: TGTGCCAGCAGCTTACAGGGGAAGGGAGATACGCAGTATTTT
CDR3: CASSLQGKGDTQYF
V: TRBV5-4
D: TRBD1
size: -
J: TRBJ2-3

DNA: TGTGCCAGCAGTCGGGACAGGGTTGGCACCGGGGAGCTGTTTTTT
CDR3: CASSRDRVGTGELFF
V: TRBV11-1
D: TRBD1
size: -
J: TRBJ2-2

DNA: TGTGCCACCAGTGATTTCGGGCAGGGGTGGAATGAGCAGTTCTTC
CDR3: CATSDFGQGWNEQFF
V: TRBV24-1
D: -
size: -
J: TRBJ2-1

DNA: TGTGCCAGCAGTTACTCGGAACAGGGGGCGGGTCAGCCCCAGCATTTT
CDR3: CASSYSEQGAGQPQHF
V: TRBV6-6
D: TRBD1
size: -
J: TRBJ1-5

DNA: TGTGCCAGCACTATATCTGGGGCCAACGTCCTGACTTTC
CDR3: CASTISGANVLTF
V: TRBV12-3/TRBV12-4
D: -
size: -
J: TRBJ2-6

DNA: TGCGCCAGCAGTCCCACTTCAGGGCAAGAGACCCAGTACTTC
CDR3: CASSPTSGQETQYF
V: TRBV5-1
D: -
size: -
J: TRBJ2-5

DNA: TGTGCCAGCTCAGTAGAAGAGACCCAGTACTTC
CDR3: CASSVEETQYF
V: TRBV18
D: -
size: -
J: TRBJ2-5